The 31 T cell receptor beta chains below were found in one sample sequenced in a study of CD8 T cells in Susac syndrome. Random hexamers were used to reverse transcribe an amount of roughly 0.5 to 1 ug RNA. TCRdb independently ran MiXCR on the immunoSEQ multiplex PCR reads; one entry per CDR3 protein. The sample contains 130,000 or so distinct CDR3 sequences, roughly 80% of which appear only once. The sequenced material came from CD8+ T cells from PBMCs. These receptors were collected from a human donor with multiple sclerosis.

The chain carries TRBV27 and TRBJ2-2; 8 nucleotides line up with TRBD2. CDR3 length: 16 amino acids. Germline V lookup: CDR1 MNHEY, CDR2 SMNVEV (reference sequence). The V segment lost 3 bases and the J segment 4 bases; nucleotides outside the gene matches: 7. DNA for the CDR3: TGTGCCAGCAGTTTTGGCGGGGGGCTGAGCACCGGGGAGCTGTTTTTT. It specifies CASSFGGGLSTGELFF.

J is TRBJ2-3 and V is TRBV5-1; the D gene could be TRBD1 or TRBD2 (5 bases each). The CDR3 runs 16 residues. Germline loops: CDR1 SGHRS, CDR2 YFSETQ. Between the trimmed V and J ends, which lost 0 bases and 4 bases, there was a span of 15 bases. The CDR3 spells CASSLAGLGDADTQYF. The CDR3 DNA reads TGCGCCAGCAGCTTGGCCGGCTTGGGGGACGCAGATACGCAGTATTTT.

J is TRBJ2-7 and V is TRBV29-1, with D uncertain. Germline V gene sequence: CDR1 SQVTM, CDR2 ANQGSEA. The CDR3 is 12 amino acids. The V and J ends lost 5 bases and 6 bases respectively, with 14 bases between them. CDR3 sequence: CSVNDFGSEQYF. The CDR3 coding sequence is TGCAGCGTTAACGACTTTGGCTCCGAGCAGTACTTC.

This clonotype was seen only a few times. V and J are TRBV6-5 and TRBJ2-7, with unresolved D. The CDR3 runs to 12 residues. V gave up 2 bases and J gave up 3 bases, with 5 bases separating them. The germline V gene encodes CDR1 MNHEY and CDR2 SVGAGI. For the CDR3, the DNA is TGTGCCAGCAGTTACGGCAACTACGAGCAGTACTTC. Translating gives CASSYGNYEQYF.

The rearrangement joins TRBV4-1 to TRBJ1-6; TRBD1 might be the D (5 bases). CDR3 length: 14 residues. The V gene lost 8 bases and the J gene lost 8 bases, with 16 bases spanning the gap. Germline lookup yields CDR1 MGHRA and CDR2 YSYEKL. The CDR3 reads CASRPGEKHSPLHF. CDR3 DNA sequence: TGCGCCAGCCGCCCGGGGGAAAAACATTCACCCCTCCACTTT.

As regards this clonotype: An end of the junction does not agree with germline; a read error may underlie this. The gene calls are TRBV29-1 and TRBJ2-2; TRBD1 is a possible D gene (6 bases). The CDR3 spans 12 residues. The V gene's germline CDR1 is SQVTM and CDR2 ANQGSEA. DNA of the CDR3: TGCAGCGTACCCCACAGGGCCGGGGAGCGGTTTTTT. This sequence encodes CSVPHRAGERFF.

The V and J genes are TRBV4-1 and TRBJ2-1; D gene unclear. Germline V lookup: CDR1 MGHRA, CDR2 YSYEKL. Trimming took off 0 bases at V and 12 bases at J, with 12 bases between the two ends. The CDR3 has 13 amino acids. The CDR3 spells CASSQDLEELQFF. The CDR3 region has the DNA TGCGCCAGCAGCCAAGATCTAGAGGAACTGCAGTTCTTC.

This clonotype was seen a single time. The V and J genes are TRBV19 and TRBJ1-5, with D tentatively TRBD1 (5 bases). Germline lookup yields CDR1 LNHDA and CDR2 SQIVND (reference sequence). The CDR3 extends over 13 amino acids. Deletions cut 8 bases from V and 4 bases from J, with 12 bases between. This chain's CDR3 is CASSGLLNQPQHF. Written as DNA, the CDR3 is TGTGCCAGTTCGGGACTGCTGAATCAGCCCCAGCATTTT.

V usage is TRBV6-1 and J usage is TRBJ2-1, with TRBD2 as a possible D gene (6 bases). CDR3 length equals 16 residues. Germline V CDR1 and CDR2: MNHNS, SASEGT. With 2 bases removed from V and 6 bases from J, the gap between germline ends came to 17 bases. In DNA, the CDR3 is TGTGCCAGCAGTGAACAACGGGGAGGAGGACTCAATGAGCAGTTCTTC. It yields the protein CASSEQRGGGLNEQFF.

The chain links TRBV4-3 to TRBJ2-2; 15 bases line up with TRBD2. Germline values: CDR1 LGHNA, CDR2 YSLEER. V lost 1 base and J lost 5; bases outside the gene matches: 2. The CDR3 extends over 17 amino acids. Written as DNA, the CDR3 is TGCGCCAGCAGCCAAGGGACTAGCGGGAGGGGGACCGGGGAGCTGTTTTTT. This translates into CASSQGTSGRGTGELFF.

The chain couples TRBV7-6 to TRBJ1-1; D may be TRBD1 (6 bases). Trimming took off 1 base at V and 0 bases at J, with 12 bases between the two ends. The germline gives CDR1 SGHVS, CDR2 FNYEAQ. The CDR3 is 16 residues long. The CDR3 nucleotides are TGTGCCAGCAGCTTAGAGCCAGGGGAAATGAACACTGAAGCTTTCTTT. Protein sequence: CASSLEPGEMNTEAFF.

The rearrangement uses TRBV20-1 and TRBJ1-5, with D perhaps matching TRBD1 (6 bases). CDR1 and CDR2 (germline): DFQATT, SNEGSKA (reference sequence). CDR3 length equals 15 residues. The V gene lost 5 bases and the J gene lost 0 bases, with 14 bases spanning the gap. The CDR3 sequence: CSAPGTNYSNQPQHF. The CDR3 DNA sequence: TGCAGTGCTCCCGGGACAAATTATAGCAATCAGCCCCAGCATTTT.

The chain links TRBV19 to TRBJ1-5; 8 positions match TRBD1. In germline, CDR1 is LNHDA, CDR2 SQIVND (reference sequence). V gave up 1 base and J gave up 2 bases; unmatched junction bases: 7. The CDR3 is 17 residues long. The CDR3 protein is CASSIGQGAGGNQPQHF. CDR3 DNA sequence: TGTGCCAGTAGTATAGGGCAGGGGGCAGGTGGCAATCAGCCCCAGCATTTT.

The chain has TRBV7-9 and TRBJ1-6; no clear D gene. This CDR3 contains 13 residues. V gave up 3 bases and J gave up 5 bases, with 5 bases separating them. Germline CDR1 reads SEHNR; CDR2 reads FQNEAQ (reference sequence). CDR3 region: CASSFTDNSPLHF. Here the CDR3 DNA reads TGTGCCAGCAGCTTCACCGATAATTCACCCCTCCACTTT.

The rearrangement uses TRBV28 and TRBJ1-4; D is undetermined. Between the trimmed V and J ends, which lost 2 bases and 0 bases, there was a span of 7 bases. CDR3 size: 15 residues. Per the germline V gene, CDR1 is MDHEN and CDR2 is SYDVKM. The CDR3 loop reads CASSLHLATNEKLFF. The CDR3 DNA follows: TGTGCCAGCAGTTTACATCTTGCAACTAATGAAAAACTGTTTTTT.

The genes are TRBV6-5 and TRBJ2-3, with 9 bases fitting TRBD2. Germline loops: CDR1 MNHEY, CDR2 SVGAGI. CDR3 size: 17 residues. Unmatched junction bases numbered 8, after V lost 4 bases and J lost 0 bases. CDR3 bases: TGTGCCAGCAGTTTTCTCGGACTAGCGACTAGCACAGATACGCAGTATTTT. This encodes CASSFLGLATSTDTQYF.

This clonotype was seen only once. In nucleotides, the CDR3 is TGTGCCAGCAGCTTGTCTGGAAACACCATATATTTT. Translating gives CASSLSGNTIYF. This rearrangement joins TRBV5-4 to TRBJ1-3, with D unclear. Germline V gene lookup returns CDR1 SGHNT and CDR2 YYREEE (reference sequence). The CDR3 loop spans 12 amino acids. Between the trimmed V and J ends, which lost 1 base and 1 base, there was a span of 0 bases.

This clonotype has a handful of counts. The CDR3: CASSLDEQFF. CDR3 coding DNA: TGTGCCAGCAGCTTAGACGAGCAGTTCTTC. The chain links TRBV7-9 to TRBJ2-1; D is ambiguous. Per germline, CDR1 SEHNR and CDR2 FQNEAQ (reference sequence). Trimming took off 1 base at V and 10 bases at J, with 2 bases between the two ends. The CDR3 consists of 10 residues.

The CDR3 bases are TGCAGCGTTCCCACTAGCGGGGATTACAATGAGCAGTTCTTC. As protein: CSVPTSGDYNEQFF. The V gene is TRBV29-1, the J gene TRBJ2-1; TRBD2 aligns across 10 bases. With V trimmed by 5 bases and J by 4 bases, 5 bases remained unmatched. CDR3 length equals 14 residues. CDR1 is SQVTM and CDR2 is ANQGSEA in the germline V gene.

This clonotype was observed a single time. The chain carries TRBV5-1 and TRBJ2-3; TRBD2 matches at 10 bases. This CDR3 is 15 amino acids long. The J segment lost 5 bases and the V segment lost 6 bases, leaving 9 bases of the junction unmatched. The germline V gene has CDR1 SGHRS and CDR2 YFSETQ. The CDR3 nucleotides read TGCGCCAGCACCCCTCTAGCGGGAGTGCAAGATACGCAGTATTTT. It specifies CASTPLAGVQDTQYF.

CDR3 sequence (DNA): TGTGCCAACCAAATTATGACAGGGGACGGTCAGTACTTC. Amino acid sequence: CANQIMTGDGQYF. This chain uses TRBV21-1 with TRBJ2-4; the DNA was not compared with TRBD1, the D call given in the table. TRBV21-1 is listed as a pseudogene. The CDR3 consists of 13 residues.

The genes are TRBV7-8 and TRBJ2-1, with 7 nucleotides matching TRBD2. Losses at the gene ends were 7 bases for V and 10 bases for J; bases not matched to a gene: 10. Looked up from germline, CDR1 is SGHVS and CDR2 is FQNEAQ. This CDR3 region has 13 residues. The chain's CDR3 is CASTGMGGVEQFF. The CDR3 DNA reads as TGTGCCAGCACCGGCATGGGGGGGGTAGAGCAGTTCTTC.

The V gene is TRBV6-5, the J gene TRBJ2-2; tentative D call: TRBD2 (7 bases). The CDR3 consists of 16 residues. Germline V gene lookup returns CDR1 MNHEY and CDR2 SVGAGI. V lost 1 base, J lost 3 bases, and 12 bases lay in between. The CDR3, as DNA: TGTGCCAGCAGTTACTGGGGAGGGGGAGACACCGGGGAGCTGTTTTTT. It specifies CASSYWGGGDTGELFF.

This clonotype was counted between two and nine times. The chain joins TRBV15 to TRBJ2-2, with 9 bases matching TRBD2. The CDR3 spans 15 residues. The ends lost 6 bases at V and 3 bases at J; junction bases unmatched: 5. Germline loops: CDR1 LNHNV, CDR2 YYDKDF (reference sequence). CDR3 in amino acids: CATRGGGADTGELFF. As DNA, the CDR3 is TGTGCCACCAGGGGCGGGGGGGCCGACACCGGGGAGCTGTTTTTT.

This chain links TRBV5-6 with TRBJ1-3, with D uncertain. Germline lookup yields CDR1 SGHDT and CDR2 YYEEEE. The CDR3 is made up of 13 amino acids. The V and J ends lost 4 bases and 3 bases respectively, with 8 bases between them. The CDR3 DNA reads TGTGCCAGCAGCCGGGGAAATGGAAACACCATATATTTT. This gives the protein CASSRGNGNTIYF.

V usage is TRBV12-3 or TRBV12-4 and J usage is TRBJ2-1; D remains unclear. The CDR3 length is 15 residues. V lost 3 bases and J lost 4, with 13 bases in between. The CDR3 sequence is CASSLDGVGYNEQFF. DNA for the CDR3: TGTGCCAGCAGTTTGGACGGAGTCGGGTACAATGAGCAGTTCTTC.

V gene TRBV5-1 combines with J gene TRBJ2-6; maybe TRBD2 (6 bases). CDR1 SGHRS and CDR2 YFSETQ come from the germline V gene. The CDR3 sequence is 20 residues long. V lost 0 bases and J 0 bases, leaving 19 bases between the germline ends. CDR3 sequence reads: CASSLVFARGSRSGANVLTF. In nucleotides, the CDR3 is TGCGCCAGCAGCTTGGTGTTCGCCCGGGGGTCTCGCTCTGGGGCCAACGTCCTGACTTTC.

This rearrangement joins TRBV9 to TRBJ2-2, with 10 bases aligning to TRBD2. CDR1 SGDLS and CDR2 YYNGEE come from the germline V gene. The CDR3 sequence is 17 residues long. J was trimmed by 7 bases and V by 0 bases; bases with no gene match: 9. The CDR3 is CASSVVPSGGEDGELFF. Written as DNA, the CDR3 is TGTGCCAGCAGCGTAGTCCCTAGCGGGGGTGAGGACGGGGAGCTGTTTTTT.

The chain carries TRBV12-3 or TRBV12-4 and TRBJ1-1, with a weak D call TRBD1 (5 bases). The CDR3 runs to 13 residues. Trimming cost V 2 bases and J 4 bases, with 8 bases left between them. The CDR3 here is CASSLSGVTEAFF. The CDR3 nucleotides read TGTGCCAGCAGTTTATCGGGGGTCACTGAAGCTTTCTTT.

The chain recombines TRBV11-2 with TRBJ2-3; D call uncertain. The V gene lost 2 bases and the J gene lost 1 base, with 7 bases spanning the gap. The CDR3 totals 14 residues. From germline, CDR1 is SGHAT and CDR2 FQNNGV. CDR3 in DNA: TGTGCCAGCAGCTTAAGTACTGGCACAGATACGCAGTATTTT. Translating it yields CASSLSTGTDTQYF.

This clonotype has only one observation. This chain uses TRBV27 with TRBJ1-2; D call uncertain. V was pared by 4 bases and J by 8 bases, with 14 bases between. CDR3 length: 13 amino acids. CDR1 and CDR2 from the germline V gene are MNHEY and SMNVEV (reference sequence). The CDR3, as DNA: TGTGCCAGCAGTTCTTACGCGTTGGGCGGCTACACCTTC. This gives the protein CASSSYALGGYTF.